Listed below are T cell receptor beta chains from one sample, sequenced in a study of cytomegalovirus exposure and HLA in healthy donors. Using immunoSEQ multiplex PCR, the repertoire was profiled, and TCRdb retains in-frame clones only, with some absent. Of about 110,000 clones in the sample, almost 96% were seen once. The sequencing sample was made of PBMCs. The receptors originated from a woman between 18 and 29 years old in good health and CMV-seronegative. CDR3s include the opening cysteine and the closing phenylalanine or tryptophan. D genes are given only for firm matches. Size values are once, few and many counts, or a class for expanded clones, and some rows have none.

>TRBJ2-1|.|TRBV9|.
CASSVGLERYNEQFF
TGTGCCAGCAGCGTAGGACTAGAAAGATACAATGAGCAGTTCTTC
>TRBJ1-2|.|TRBV5-1|.
CASSLRDGTNGYTF
TGCGCCAGCAGCTTGCGGGACGGGACAAATGGCTACACCTTC
>TRBJ2-7|.|TRBV6-5|TRBD1
CASSSYGQGLYEQYF
TGTGCCAGCAGTTCCTATGGACAGGGTCTCTACGAGCAGTACTTC
>TRBJ1-2|.|TRBV7-9|TRBD1
CASSLSKTGNDGYTF
TGTGCCAGCAGCTTATCGAAGACAGGGAATGATGGCTACACCTTC
>TRBJ2-5|.|TRBV7-2|.
CASSLALRGGGFVKQETQYF
TGTGCCAGCAGCTTAGCGCTCCGTGGGGGCGGTTTCGTCAAGCAAGAGACCCAGTACTTC
>TRBJ2-1|.|TRBV7-3|TRBD2
CASSLLAGGVNEQFF
TGTGCCAGCAGCTTACTCGCGGGGGGGGTCAATGAGCAGTTCTTC
>TRBJ2-2|.|TRBV11-3|.
CASSTGTNTGELFF
TGTGCCAGCAGCACCGGGACAAACACCGGGGAGCTGTTTTTT
>TRBJ1-1|.|TRBV5-1|.
CASSLEVQVNTEAFF
TGCGCCAGCAGCTTGGAGGTACAGGTCAACACTGAAGCTTTCTTT
>TRBJ2-5|.|TRBV30|TRBD2
CAWSAGGRETQYF
TGTGCCTGGAGTGCGGGGGGGCGGGAGACCCAGTACTTC
>TRBJ1-1|once|TRBV18|.
CASSQGQNTEAFF
TGTGCCAGCTCACAGGGACAGAACACTGAAGCTTTCTTT
>TRBJ1-1|.|TRBV19|.
CASRYTMNTEAFF
TGTGCCAGTAGGTACACTATGAACACTGAAGCTTTCTTT
>TRBJ2-3|.|TRBV29-1|TRBD1
CSVVTGTASDTQYF
TGCAGCGTTGTGACAGGGACGGCGTCAGATACGCAGTATTTT
>TRBJ1-1|.|TRBV7-3|.
CASSLGGKNTEAFF
TGTGCCAGCAGCTTAGGGGGCAAGAACACTGAAGCTTTCTTT
>TRBJ2-1|.|TRBV18|TRBD2
CASSPQRGDYNEQFF
TGTGCCAGCTCACCTCAGCGGGGGGATTACAATGAGCAGTTCTTC
>TRBJ2-7|.|TRBV6-4|TRBD2
CASNPGGEGIAYEQYF
TGTGCCAGCAATCCGGGGGGAGAGGGGATAGCCTACGAGCAGTACTTC
>TRBJ1-5|.|TRBV27|.
CASSLTGDYNQPQHF
TGTGCCAGCAGTCTCACCGGGGACTACAATCAGCCCCAGCATTTT
>TRBJ2-7|.|TRBV12-5|.
CARTRESTYEQYF
TGTGCTAGAACCCGGGAGTCCACCTACGAGCAGTACTTC
>TRBJ2-1|.|TRBV14|TRBD1
CASRRTGVKSDLSGNEQFF
TGTGCCAGCAGACGGACAGGGGTTAAGTCGGATTTGAGTGGCAATGAGCAGTTCTTC
>TRBJ1-6|.|TRBV28|.
CASRMAGGSYNSPLHF
TGTGCCAGCAGGATGGCGGGGGGCTCCTATAATTCACCCCTCCACTTT
>TRBJ2-1|.|TRBV21-1|.
CASSRRRGLSDCSSYNEQFF
TGTGCCAGCAGCAGGCGCAGGGGCCTTTCGGATTGTAGCTCCTACAATGAGCAGTTCTTC
>TRBJ2-1|.|TRBV6-4|.
CASSEVGAAYNEQFF
TGTGCCAGCAGTGAGGTGGGGGCCGCCTACAATGAGCAGTTCTTC
>TRBJ1-1|.|TRBV9|.
CASSPQDVSMVWTEAFF
TGTGCCAGCAGCCCACAGGACGTATCGATGGTTTGGACTGAAGCTTTCTTT
>TRBJ1-2|.|TRBV4-1|TRBD1
CASSQAEGARHYGYTF
TGCGCCAGCAGCCAAGCCGAGGGGGCTCGGCACTATGGCTACACCTTC
>TRBJ2-7|.|TRBV4-1|TRBD2
CASSLRVAGSYEQYF
TGCGCCAGCAGCCTCCGGGTAGCGGGGTCCTACGAGCAGTACTTC
>TRBJ2-1|.|TRBV4-1|.
CASSQQPGFYEQFF
TGCGCCAGCAGCCAACAACCAGGGTTCTATGAGCAGTTCTTC
>TRBJ1-2|.|TRBV7-9|.
CASSPPGDDGYTF
TGTGCCAGCAGCCCCCCGGGGGACGATGGCTACACCTTC
>TRBJ1-1|.|TRBV4-3|.
CASSQASRGTEAFF
TGCGCCAGCAGCCAAGCAAGTCGGGGCACTGAAGCTTTCTTT
>TRBJ2-7|.|TRBV11-2|TRBD2
CASSLQLAGYEQYF
TGTGCCAGCAGCTTACAGCTAGCGGGATACGAGCAGTACTTC
>TRBJ2-3|.|TRBV5-1|TRBD2
CASSLGTSGGTDTQYF
TGCGCCAGCAGCTTAGGGACTAGCGGGGGAACAGATACGCAGTATTTT
>TRBJ2-5|.|TRBV5-1|TRBD1
CASSPLGVTGGQETQYF
TGCGCCAGCAGCCCCCTGGGGGTGACAGGGGGGCAAGAGACCCAGTACTTC
>TRBJ1-5|.|TRBV7-2|.
CASSLFLNQPQHF
TGTGCCAGCAGCTTATTCTTAAATCAGCCCCAGCATTTT
>TRBJ1-2|.|TRBV6-1|.
CASSEPPEWKGLYGYTF
TGTGCCAGCAGTGAACCGCCAGAGTGGAAGGGGCTCTATGGCTACACCTTC
>TRBJ2-7|.|TRBV4-1|.
CASGTPSSYEQYF
TGCGCTTCGGGGACACCCAGCTCCTACGAGCAGTACTTC
>TRBJ2-7|.|TRBV30|.
CAWSVHFWDRGQNYEQYF
TGTGCCTGGAGTGTACATTTCTGGGATAGAGGACAAAACTACGAGCAGTACTTC
>TRBJ2-7|.|TRBV7-3|.
CASSADRLGEQYF
TGTGCCAGCAGCGCCGACAGGTTGGGCGAGCAGTACTTC
>TRBJ1-1|.|TRBV18|.
CASSLDTGPAAGGFF
TGTGCCAGCTCACTTGACACGGGCCCCGCGGCGGGTGGTTTCTTT
>TRBJ1-3|.|TRBV5-1|.
CASSPEGTGNTIYF
TGCGCCAGCAGCCCTGAGGGTACTGGAAACACCATATATTTT
>TRBJ2-1|.|TRBV4-1|.
CASSQPVSYNEQFF
TGCGCCAGCAGCCAACCAGTCTCCTACAATGAGCAGTTCTTC